This passage covers 20 T cell receptor beta chains from one sample sequenced in a study of neurological immune-mediated disorders. TCRdb used MiXCR to reprocess the 5' RACE reads, holding one entry per CDR3 protein. The sample contains tens of thousands of distinct CDR3 sequences, just under 4.5% of which appear only once. Sequencing was carried out using PBMCs. Every receptor here comes from a woman aged 55-69 years with multiple sclerosis.

This clonotype was detected many times. This chain joins TRBV12-3 or TRBV12-4 and TRBJ2-2; 10 bases match TRBD2. This CDR3 spans 14 amino acids. This chain's CDR3 is CVSTPAGGRGELFF. The DNA for the CDR3 is TGTGTCAGTACCCCAGCGGGAGGGCGAGGGGAGCTGTTTTTT.

By sample fraction, this clonotype is medium-sized (0.01 to 0.1%). The J gene is TRBJ1-2, the V gene TRBV4-1; D is uncertain. The V end was cut by 1 base, the J end by 5 bases, with 11 bases between. The germline V gene encodes CDR1 MGHRA and CDR2 YSYEKL. This CDR3 region has 14 residues. CDR3 sequence (DNA): TGCGCCAGCAGCCAAGCCTCCGGAGTGTATGGCTACACCTTC. This codes for CASSQASGVYGYTF.

The V call is TRBV3-1, the J call TRBJ1-1, with D tentatively TRBD1 (5 bases). Trimming pared 1 base from V and 0 bases from J, leaving 9 bases between. This CDR3 comprises 15 residues. Germline V gives CDR1 LGHDT, CDR2 YNNKEL (reference sequence). The CDR3 bases are TGTGCCAGCAGCCAAGGGCTGGGGGTGAACACTGAAGCTTTCTTT. Its protein product is CASSQGLGVNTEAFF.

Regarding this clonotype: As the CDR3 is not closed by the conserved phenylalanine or tryptophan, this likely results from a read error. The chain is built from TRBV3-1 and TRBJ1-2, with D uncertain. The CDR3 runs 14 residues. Germline CDR1 LGHDT, CDR2 YNNKEL (reference sequence). V was shortened by 3 bases and J by 1 base, with 9 bases between the two germline ends. The CDR3 region is CASSQASFNYGYTG. The CDR3 bases are TGTGCCAGCAGCCAGGCCAGTTTTAACTATGGCTACACCGGC.

This clonotype was counted between two and nine times. V and J are TRBV7-9 and TRBJ2-2; TRBD1 might be the D (6 bases). The CDR3 runs 16 residues. Germline assignment: CDR1 SEHNR and CDR2 FQNEAQ (reference sequence). The V end was cut by 4 bases, the J end by 0 bases, with 12 bases between. Here the CDR3 reads CASSSRQVANTGELFF. DNA for the CDR3: TGTGCCAGCAGCTCCAGACAGGTGGCGAACACCGGGGAGCTGTTTTTT.

In its sample, this clonotype was seen many times. This chain links TRBV6-2 or TRBV6-3 with TRBJ2-1; 7 positions match TRBD1. CDR3 length: 13 residues. V lost 4 bases and J lost 6; bases outside the gene matches: 3. Germline-derived CDR1 and CDR2 are MNHEY and SVGEGT. The CDR3: CASSLQGFNEQFF. The CDR3 DNA reads TGTGCCAGCAGTTTACAGGGGTTCAATGAGCAGTTCTTC.

The chain recombines TRBV9 with TRBJ2-3; 9 nucleotides agree with TRBD2. The CDR3 covers 17 residues. The trim removed 0 bases at V and 4 bases at J, leaving 9 bases unmatched. Germline loops: CDR1 SGDLS, CDR2 YYNGEE. CDR3: CASSVGGGGAFPDTQYF. CDR3 coding DNA: TGTGCCAGCAGCGTAGGGGGCGGGGGGGCTTTCCCAGATACGCAGTATTTT.

The chain joins TRBV3-1 to TRBJ1-4; D perhaps matches TRBD1 (6 bases). The V gene lost 1 base and the J gene lost 6 bases, with 9 bases spanning the gap. Germline V CDR1 and CDR2: LGHDT, YNNKEL (reference sequence). This CDR3 region has 14 residues. CDR3 protein: CASSQGGGDEKLFF. CDR3 sequence (DNA): TGTGCCAGCAGCCAAGGAGGGGGAGATGAAAAACTGTTTTTT.

The chain couples TRBV24-1 to TRBJ2-3; 11 bases map to TRBD2. Trimming removed 9 bases from V and 2 bases from J; junction bases left unmatched: 12. The CDR3 is 17 residues long. CDR1 KGHDR and CDR2 SFDVKD come from the germline V gene. CDR3 residues: CATGQTTSGENTDTQYF. Here the CDR3 DNA reads TGTGCCACCGGTCAAACGACTAGCGGGGAGAACACAGATACGCAGTATTTT.

This clonotype was recorded many times. This rearrangement joins TRBV10-3 to TRBJ2-7, with unresolved D. The V gene's germline CDR1 is ENHRY and CDR2 SYGVKD. Trimming took 0 bases from V and 3 from J, leaving 3 bases between them. This CDR3 is built from 12 residues. The CDR3 loop is CAISESVYEQYF. CDR3 in DNA: TGTGCCATCAGTGAGTCAGTCTACGAGCAGTACTTC.

This clonotype was recorded at least ten times. The chain combines TRBV20-1 with TRBJ2-1; D is ambiguous. The V gene's germline CDR1 is DFQATT and CDR2 SNEGSKA (reference sequence). V was pared by 1 base and J by 6 bases, with 16 bases between. The CDR3 totals 15 residues. The CDR3 nucleotides are TGCAGTGCTAGAGTAGTGGGATCGGCAGTCAATGAGCAGTTCTTC. The encoded protein is CSARVVGSAVNEQFF.

This clonotype was observed at least ten times. V usage is TRBV6-6 and J usage is TRBJ2-4; D not resolved. Germline V gives CDR1 MNHNY, CDR2 SVGAGI (reference sequence). CDR3 length: 13 residues. The V gene lost 6 bases and the J gene lost 6 bases, with 12 bases spanning the gap. CDR3 residues: CASRDQVTNIQYF. The CDR3 region has the DNA TGTGCCAGCAGAGACCAGGTCACAAACATTCAGTACTTC.

This clonotype appeared a few times. The CDR3 DNA is TGTGCCAGCAGCCAGTCCCGGTCTGGAAACACCATATATTTT. Translation gives CASSQSRSGNTIYF. The genes are TRBV4-2 and TRBJ1-3; D call uncertain. Germline V lookup: CDR1 LGHNA, CDR2 YNFKEQ. The V end was cut by 3 bases, the J end by 1 base, with 7 bases between. The CDR3 is made up of 14 amino acids.

V usage is TRBV5-1 and J usage is TRBJ1-4, with unresolved D. With 2 bases removed from V and 8 bases from J, the gap between germline ends came to 13 bases. The CDR3 totals 14 residues. Germline CDR1 reads SGHRS; CDR2 reads YFSETQ. This chain's CDR3 is CASSFGPGVEKLFF. In DNA, the CDR3 is TGCGCCAGCAGCTTTGGCCCAGGAGTCGAAAAACTGTTTTTT.

Concerning this clonotype: A much larger clone is a single base away; this may be a read error. The V call is TRBV3-1, the J call TRBJ1-3, with a weak D call TRBD1 (5 bases). Germline CDR1 and CDR2: LGHDT and YNNKEL (reference sequence). This CDR3 is built from 15 residues. Trimming shortened V by 4 bases and J by 1 base, and 11 bases separated the two germline ends. The CDR3 DNA sequence: TGTGCCAGCAGCCGGGACCTAAGATCTGGAAACACCATATATTTT. Translated: CASSRDLRSGNTIYF.

This clonotype was counted at least ten times. CDR3 in DNA: TGCAGTGCTAGAGCAATTACTCCGGGACTGATCCAAGAGACCCAGTACTTC. This codes for CSARAITPGLIQETQYF. The chain recombines TRBV20-1 with TRBJ2-5; D is perhaps TRBD2 (6 bases). The CDR3 is 17 residues long. Germline assignment: CDR1 DFQATT and CDR2 SNEGSKA (reference sequence). Trimming left V 1 base short and J 1 base short, with 19 bases between.

This chain joins TRBV3-1 and TRBJ2-7; TRBD1 matches at 7 bases. Germline V gives CDR1 LGHDT, CDR2 YNNKEL (reference sequence). After removal of 4 bases from V and 6 bases from J, the junction contained 3 bases not matched to a gene. The length of the CDR3 is 12 residues. Here the CDR3 DNA reads TGTGCCAGCAGCCGGACAGGTTTCGAGCAGTACTTC. Protein product: CASSRTGFEQYF.

This clonotype occurred many times. The chain joins TRBV20-1 to TRBJ1-5; D not resolved. Germline V gene data show CDR1 as DFQATT and CDR2 as SNEGSKA (reference sequence). The CDR3 contains 14 residues. The V and J ends lost 6 bases and 4 bases respectively, with 16 bases between them. In DNA form, the CDR3 reads TGCAGTGCCCCTGCGAAGATTGGTAATCAGCCCCAGCATTTT. Its translation is CSAPAKIGNQPQHF.

The table lists this clonotype with many counts. V is TRBV9 and J is TRBJ2-2; TRBD1 is a possible D gene (5 bases). Trimming took off 3 bases at V and 6 bases at J, with 9 bases between the two ends. Looked up from germline, CDR1 is SGDLS and CDR2 is YYNGEE. The CDR3 has 13 residues. The CDR3 sequence is CASSAGPPGELFF. CDR3 sequence (DNA): TGTGCCAGCAGCGCAGGGCCGCCCGGGGAGCTGTTTTTT.

The table lists this clonotype with many counts. This chain connects TRBV10-3 to TRBJ1-3; D might be TRBD1 (6 bases). Trimming removed 5 bases from V and 7 bases from J, with 12 bases in between. The germline V gene encodes CDR1 ENHRY and CDR2 SYGVKD. The CDR3 has 13 amino acids. CDR3 bases: TGTGCCATCAGTCAGGGGTCGGCGAACACCATATATTTT. Translated, it gives CAISQGSANTIYF.